A single TCR beta chain is shown here with its context. Its antigen is unknown. The sample belongs to a study of shared clonotypes between healthy human individuals. General study points: The rarefaction results pointed to incomplete sorted-subset sequencing despite large depth.

The length of the CDR3 is 12 residues. Deletions cut 6 bases from V and 4 bases from J, with 7 bases between. Germline V gene data show CDR1 as SGDLS and CDR2 as YYNGEE. Terminally differentiated effector memory CD45RA+ cells were left out of the naive CD8 fraction, which was CD45RO-negative and positively selected for CCR7. Profiled with immunoSEQ multiplex PCR; TCRdb holds only in-frame clones, not every one. The sample yields about 2 million clones, approximately 94% seen once. Sequencing was performed on naive CD8+ T cells sorted from blood. This TCR came from a young man in good health. The rearrangement joins TRBV9 to TRBJ2-2; no reliable D call. The CDR3 DNA follows: TGTGCCAGCAAGTCCCCCACCGGGGAGCTGTTTTTT. It encodes CASKSPTGELFF.